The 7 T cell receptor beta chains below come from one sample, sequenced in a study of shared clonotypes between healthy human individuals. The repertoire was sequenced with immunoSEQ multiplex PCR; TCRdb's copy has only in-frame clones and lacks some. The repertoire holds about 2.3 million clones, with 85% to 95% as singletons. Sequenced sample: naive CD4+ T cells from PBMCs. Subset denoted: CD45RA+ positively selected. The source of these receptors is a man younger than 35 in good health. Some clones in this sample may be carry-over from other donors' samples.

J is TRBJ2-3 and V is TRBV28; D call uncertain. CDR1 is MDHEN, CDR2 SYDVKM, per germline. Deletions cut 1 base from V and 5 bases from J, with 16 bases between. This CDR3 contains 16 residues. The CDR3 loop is CASSLLIAGRKDTQYF. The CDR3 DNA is TGTGCCAGCAGTTTATTGATTGCTGGCAGAAAAGATACGCAGTATTTT.

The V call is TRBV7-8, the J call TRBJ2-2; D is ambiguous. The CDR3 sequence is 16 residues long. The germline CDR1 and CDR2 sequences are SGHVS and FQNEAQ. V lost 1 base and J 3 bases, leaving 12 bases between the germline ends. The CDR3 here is CASSLDGISYTGELFF. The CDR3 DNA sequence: TGTGCCAGCAGCTTAGATGGGATCTCTTACACCGGGGAGCTGTTTTTT.

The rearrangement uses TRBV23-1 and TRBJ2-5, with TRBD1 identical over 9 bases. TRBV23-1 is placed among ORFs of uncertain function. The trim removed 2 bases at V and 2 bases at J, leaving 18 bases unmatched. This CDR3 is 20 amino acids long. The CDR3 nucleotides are TGCGCCAGCAGTCAAGCGACCGGGACAGGGCCGGCAAGACAGCAAGAGACCCAGTACTTC. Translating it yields CASSQATGTGPARQQETQYF.

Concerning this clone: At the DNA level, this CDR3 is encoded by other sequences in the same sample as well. The CDR3 here is CASSEQGTSYEQYF. CDR3 DNA: TGTGCCAGCAGTGAGCAGGGCACATCCTACGAGCAGTACTTC. The chain carries TRBV2 and TRBJ2-7; perhaps TRBD1 as D (5 bases). This CDR3 has 14 amino acids. Per the germline V gene, CDR1 is SNHLY and CDR2 is FYNNEI. The ends were cut back, 3 bases at V and 1 base at J, with 10 bases in the middle.

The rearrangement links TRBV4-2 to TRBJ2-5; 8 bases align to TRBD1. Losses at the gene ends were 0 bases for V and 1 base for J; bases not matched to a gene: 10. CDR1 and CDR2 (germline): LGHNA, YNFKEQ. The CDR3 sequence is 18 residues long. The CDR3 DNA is TGTGCCAGCAGCCAAGACGTCACAGGGGGAAGTGCCCAAGAGACCCAGTACTTC. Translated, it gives CASSQDVTGGSAQETQYF.

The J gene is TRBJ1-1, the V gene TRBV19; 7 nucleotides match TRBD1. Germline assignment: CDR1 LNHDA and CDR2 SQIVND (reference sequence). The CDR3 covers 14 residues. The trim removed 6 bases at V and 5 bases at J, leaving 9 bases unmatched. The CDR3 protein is CASRTGNLRTEAFF. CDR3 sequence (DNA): TGTGCCAGTAGGACAGGGAATCTGAGGACTGAAGCTTTCTTT.

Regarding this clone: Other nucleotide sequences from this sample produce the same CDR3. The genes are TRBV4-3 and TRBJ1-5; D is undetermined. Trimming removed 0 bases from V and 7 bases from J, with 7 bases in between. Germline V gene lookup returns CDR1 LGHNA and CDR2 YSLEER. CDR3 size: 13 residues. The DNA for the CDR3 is TGCGCCAGCAGCCAAGAGCTGTACCAGCCCCAGCATTTT. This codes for CASSQELYQPQHF.